Shown below are 30 T cell receptor beta chains from a single sample sequenced in a study of control samples from healthy donors and cancer patients. Sequenced by immunoSEQ multiplex PCR; TCRdb stores in-frame clones only, minus some. Among under 200,000 clones, 75% to 95% were seen once, and the ten largest hold 1.5%. The specimen was blood. The receptors shown here come from a woman aged 25 to 39 in good health.

The table lists this clone with a few counts. Distinct nucleotide sequences in the sample also encode this CDR3. CDR3: CASRQGDGELFF. The CDR3 nucleotides are TGTGCCAGCAGACAGGGGGACGGGGAGCTGTTTTTT. The chain is built from TRBV6-4 and TRBJ2-2; 8 nucleotides align to TRBD1. This CDR3 has 12 residues. V trimming: 6 bases; J trimming: 7 bases; junction bases outside the gene matches: 1. Germline V gene lookup returns CDR1 MRHNA and CDR2 SNTAGT.

The rearrangement uses TRBV7-3 and TRBJ1-1; TRBD1 agrees at 9 bases. The length of the CDR3 is 16 residues. Unmatched junction bases numbered 6, after V lost 0 bases and J lost 4 bases. Looked up from germline, CDR1 is SGHTA and CDR2 is FQGTGA. CDR3 protein: CASSLTLTGGVTEAFF. Written as DNA, the CDR3 is TGTGCCAGCAGCTTAACGCTGACAGGGGGGGTCACTGAAGCTTTCTTT.

V usage is TRBV12-3 or TRBV12-4 and J usage is TRBJ1-1; D gene uncertain. Trimming left V 2 bases short and J 4 bases short, with 8 bases between. This CDR3 has 13 residues. In DNA, the CDR3 is TGTGCCAGCAGTTTACGGCCAGCCACTGAAGCTTTCTTT. Its translation: CASSLRPATEAFF.

This chain uses TRBV19 with TRBJ1-2, with 7 bases that match TRBD1. Germline V gives CDR1 LNHDA, CDR2 SQIVND (reference sequence). J was trimmed by 7 bases and V by 5 bases; bases with no gene match: 7. This CDR3 contains 13 residues. In DNA, the CDR3 is TGTGCCAGTAGTGCAGGGGGGAAAACTGGCTACACCTTC. Encoded protein: CASSAGGKTGYTF.

The gene calls are TRBV6-5 and TRBJ1-1; 8 bases are a match to TRBD1. The germline V gene encodes CDR1 MNHEY and CDR2 SVGAGI. V lost 5 bases and J lost 1; bases outside the gene matches: 6. This CDR3 spans 15 amino acids. The CDR3 region is CASSNPGQGNTEAFF. The CDR3 bases are TGTGCCAGCAGTAACCCCGGACAGGGGAACACTGAAGCTTTCTTT.

The V gene is TRBV6-1, the J gene TRBJ1-3, with no clear D. CDR1 and CDR2 from the germline V gene are MNHNS and SASEGT. This CDR3 contains 15 residues. Deletions cut 2 bases from V and 2 bases from J, with 10 bases between. This chain's CDR3 is CASSESAGAGNTIYF. The DNA of the CDR3 is TGTGCCAGCAGTGAATCGGCAGGAGCTGGAAACACCATATATTTT.

The gene calls are TRBV12-5 and TRBJ1-5, with no clear D. The CDR3 has 11 amino acids. Germline assignment: CDR1 LGHNT and CDR2 FRNRAP. The V end lost 1 base, the J end lost 6 bases, and 1 base lay between the germline ends. CDR3 nucleotides: TGTGCTAGTGGTTTGGGTCAGCCCCAGCATTTT. This encodes CASGLGQPQHF.

V usage is TRBV2 and J usage is TRBJ1-5, with D perhaps TRBD1 (5 bases). Trimming stripped 9 bases from V and 7 bases from J, with 13 bases between. There are 12 residues in the CDR3. The germline V gene has CDR1 SNHLY and CDR2 FYNNEI. The CDR3 nucleotides are TGTGCCAGGGGGGGGTTCGGACAGCCCCAGCATTTT. This codes for CARGGFGQPQHF. The full variable domain, rest sourced from reference TRBV2 and TRBJ1-5, is EPEVTQTPSHQVTQMGQEVILRCVPISNHLYFYWYRQILGQKVEFLVSFYNNEISEKSEIFDDQFSVERPDGSNFTLKIRSTKLEDSAMYFCARGGFGQPQHFGDGTRLSIL.

The V and J genes are TRBV10-3 and TRBJ2-7; 10 nucleotides align to TRBD2. CDR1 and CDR2 from the germline V gene are ENHRY and SYGVKD. Trimming took 0 bases from V and 4 from J; bases not matched to a gene: 9. The CDR3 runs 17 residues. The CDR3 DNA sequence: TGTGCCATCAGTGAGTCATCTAGCGGGAGTGTGGGGTACGAGCAGTACTTC. Translating gives CAISESSSGSVGYEQYF.

The chain carries TRBV30 and TRBJ2-7, with 9 nucleotides matching TRBD2. CDR1 is GTSNPN and CDR2 is SVGIG in the germline V gene (reference sequence). The J segment lost 7 bases and the V segment lost 2 bases, leaving 15 bases of the junction unmatched. The length of the CDR3 is 16 residues. The CDR3 sequence: CAWSINPGLAFWEQYF. In DNA, the CDR3 is TGTGCCTGGAGTATAAATCCGGGACTAGCATTCTGGGAGCAGTACTTC.

This chain links TRBV3-1 (or the pseudogene TRBV3-2) with TRBJ1-3, with D tentatively TRBD1 (5 bases). Germline loops: CDR1 LGHDT, CDR2 YNNKEL (reference sequence). V was clipped by 1 base and J by 2 bases, with 15 bases between them. The CDR3 is 17 residues long. The CDR3 region is CASSQALQGGTGNTIYF. CDR3 bases: TGTGCCAGCAGCCAAGCCCTCCAGGGTGGCACTGGAAACACCATATATTTT.

The chain has TRBV15 and TRBJ2-7; 9 bases align to TRBD1. V lost 0 bases and J lost 2; bases outside the gene matches: 5. CDR1 is LNHNV and CDR2 is YYDKDF in the germline V gene (reference sequence). There are 16 residues in the CDR3. The chain's CDR3 is CATSRDRDREAYEQYF. As DNA, the CDR3 is TGTGCCACCAGCAGAGATCGGGACAGGGAGGCCTACGAGCAGTACTTC. Complete variable domain (other parts from reference TRBV15 and TRBJ2-7): DAMVIQNPRYQVTQFGKPVTLSCSQTLNHNVMYWYQQKSSQAPKLLFHYYDKDFNNEADTPDNFQSRRPNTSFCFLDIRSPGLGDTAMYLCATSRDRDREAYEQYFGPGTRLTVT.

The V and J genes are TRBV7-3 and TRBJ2-1, with 7 bases lining up with TRBD1. Per the germline V gene, CDR1 is SGHTA and CDR2 is FQGTGA. The V segment lost 4 bases and the J segment 5 bases; nucleotides outside the gene matches: 5. This CDR3 comprises 14 residues. For the CDR3, the DNA is TGTGCCAGCAGCTCGACAGGGAAGGACAATGAGCAGTTCTTC. It translates to CASSSTGKDNEQFF.

Regarding this clone: Other DNA sequences in this specimen translate into the identical CDR3. This chain connects TRBV30 to TRBJ1-1; 9 nucleotides line up with TRBD1. V gave up 2 bases and J gave up 5 bases; unmatched junction bases: 6. There are 14 residues in the CDR3. From germline, CDR1 is GTSNPN and CDR2 SVGIG (reference sequence). CDR3 protein: CAWSIGTGNTEAFF. CDR3 coding DNA: TGTGCCTGGAGTATCGGGACAGGGAATACTGAAGCTTTCTTT.

The gene calls are TRBV7-2 and TRBJ2-5; D unresolved. Trimming stripped 2 bases from V and 5 bases from J, with 6 bases between. Germline CDR1 SGHTA, CDR2 FQGNSA. There are 12 residues in the CDR3. The CDR3 region has the DNA TGTGCCAGCAGCTTATTGCGGGAGACCCAGTACTTC. Its protein product is CASSLLRETQYF.

This chain uses TRBV10-2 with TRBJ1-5, with 7 bases aligning to TRBD1. The CDR3 covers 16 residues. Germline V gives CDR1 WSHSY, CDR2 SAAADI. V shed 3 bases, J shed 2 bases, and the junction held 7 bases outside the gene matches. The CDR3 DNA reads as TGCGCCAGCAGTGATAGAGGGGGCTGGGGCAATCAGCCCCAGCATTTT. Translated, it gives CASSDRGGWGNQPQHF.

This chain joins TRBV6-5 and TRBJ1-1, with D possibly being TRBD1 (6 bases). The V gene's germline CDR1 is MNHEY and CDR2 SVGAGI. CDR3 length: 14 amino acids. V lost 1 base to trimming and J lost 8 bases, with 14 bases between them. The CDR3 reads CASSYYLGAAEAFF. The CDR3, as DNA: TGTGCCAGCAGTTACTATTTGGGGGCTGCGGAAGCTTTCTTT.

The CDR3 DNA follows: TGTGCCAGCAGCTTAGCGGGGATCACAGATACGCAGTATTTT. It is translated as CASSLAGITDTQYF. The chain is built from TRBV7-8 and TRBJ2-3; no definite D call. The CDR3 consists of 14 residues. The germline V and J ends were trimmed by 0 bases and 2 bases, with 6 bases remaining between them. CDR1 is SGHVS and CDR2 is FQNEAQ in the germline V gene.

J is TRBJ2-2 and V is TRBV15; 9 bases match TRBD1. The CDR3 has 15 amino acids. The junction had 0 bases not matched to a gene; V was cut back by 3 bases and J by 1 base. Per germline, CDR1 LNHNV and CDR2 YYDKDF (reference sequence). CDR3 sequence: CATSRGQGNTGELFF. The CDR3 bases are TGTGCCACCAGCAGGGGACAGGGGAACACCGGGGAGCTGTTTTTT.

The chain combines TRBV13 with TRBJ1-4; 8 nucleotides align to TRBD1. CDR3 length: 15 amino acids. CDR1 and CDR2 from the germline V gene are PRHDT and FYEKMQ (reference sequence). After removal of 5 bases from V and 7 bases from J, the junction contained 9 bases not matched to a gene. The CDR3 bases are TGTGCCAGCAGCCCCCCGGGACAGGTTTCTGAAAAACTGTTTTTT. Amino acids: CASSPPGQVSEKLFF.

Regarding this clone: A read error may produce the germline difference seen at one junction end. The genes are TRBV28 and TRBJ1-2; TRBD1 aligns across 11 bases. Germline CDR1 MDHEN, CDR2 SYDVKM. The CDR3 runs 12 residues. This chain's CDR3 is CASSSRTGGCTF. In nucleotides, the CDR3 is TGTGCCAGCAGTTCCCGGACAGGGGGCTGCACCTTC.

The chain is built from TRBV13 and TRBJ2-5; 10 positions agree with TRBD1. The CDR3 runs to 16 residues. With 5 bases clipped from V and 1 base from J, the junction kept 7 bases outside the gene matches. Germline CDR1 PRHDT, CDR2 FYEKMQ (reference sequence). DNA for the CDR3: TGTGCCAGCAGCCAACGACAGGGGGCGCTCCAAGAGACCCAGTACTTC. Protein sequence: CASSQRQGALQETQYF.

This chain connects TRBV7-9 to TRBJ1-1; D ambiguous. CDR3 size: 16 residues. The germline V and J ends were trimmed by 2 bases and 1 base, with 14 bases remaining between them. CDR1 and CDR2 (germline): SEHNR, FQNEAQ (reference sequence). This CDR3 is CASSLKLDDKNTEAFF. The DNA of the CDR3 is TGTGCCAGCAGCTTAAAGTTAGATGACAAGAACACTGAAGCTTTCTTT. The full variable domain, completed using reference TRBV7-9 and TRBJ1-1, is DTGVSQNPRHKITKRGQNVTFRCDPISEHNRLYWYRQTLGQGPEFLTYFQNEAQLEKSRLLSDRFSAERPKGSFSTLEIQRTEQGDSAMYLCASSLKLDDKNTEAFFGQGTRLTVV.

This clone was seen a single time. The V and J genes are TRBV30 and TRBJ1-1, with 9 bases lining up with TRBD1. With V trimmed by 2 bases and J by 6 bases, 10 bases remained unmatched. CDR1 GTSNPN and CDR2 SVGIG come from the germline V gene (reference sequence). The CDR3 consists of 15 residues. CDR3 nucleotide sequence: TGTGCCTGGAGTTCCCCCGGGACAGGGTTATCTGAAGCTTTCTTT. Translating gives CAWSSPGTGLSEAFF.

The CDR3 region has the DNA TGTGCCAGCAGACCCCTACAGGGGTGGGGTTCACCCCTCCACTTT. Its protein is CASRPLQGWGSPLHF. V gene TRBV6-5 combines with J gene TRBJ1-6; 7 bases are shared with TRBD1. This CDR3 spans 15 amino acids. V lost 6 bases, J lost 9 bases, and 11 bases stayed unmatched. CDR1 is MNHEY and CDR2 is SVGAGI in the germline V gene.

The chain uses TRBV12-5 and TRBJ1-1; 7 bases fit TRBD1. V lost 3 bases, J lost 7 bases, and 5 bases stayed unmatched. CDR1 is LGHNT and CDR2 is FRNRAP in the germline V gene. The CDR3 loop spans 13 amino acids. The CDR3 region is CASGFGTASEAFF. The DNA for the CDR3 is TGTGCTAGTGGTTTCGGGACAGCGAGTGAAGCTTTCTTT.

V and J are TRBV4-2 and TRBJ2-1; 10 bases align to TRBD2. This CDR3 contains 15 residues. Germline-derived CDR1 and CDR2 are LGHNA and YNFKEQ. Trimming at V came to 1 base and at J to 8 bases, leaving 5 bases not matched to a gene. In nucleotides, the CDR3 is TGTGCCAGCAGCCAAGCCCTAGCGGGGGCTTATGAGCAGTTCTTC. Translating gives CASSQALAGAYEQFF.

The gene calls are TRBV6-5 and TRBJ1-2, with D possibly being TRBD1 (6 bases). CDR1 MNHEY and CDR2 SVGAGI come from the germline V gene. Deletions cut 0 bases from V and 5 bases from J, with 10 bases between. The CDR3 length is 14 residues. CDR3 in DNA: TGTGCCAGCAGTTACTCGAGTACAGGGTATGGCTACACCTTC. Encoded protein: CASSYSSTGYGYTF.

This clone appeared a few times. The chain uses TRBV29-1 and TRBJ2-4, with 15 bases aligning to TRBD2. Germline values: CDR1 SQVTM, CDR2 ANQGSEA. The junction had 8 bases not matched to a gene; V was cut back by 4 bases and J by 1 base. The CDR3 extends over 18 amino acids. The CDR3 bases are TGCAGCGTTGGAAAGCCGGGGACTAGCGGGGGGGCCAAAAACATTCAGTACTTC. Its protein is CSVGKPGTSGGAKNIQYF. Filled out from reference TRBV29-1 and TRBJ2-4, the complete variable domain reads SAVISQKPSRDICQRGTSLTIQCQVDSQVTMMFWYRQQPGQSLTLIATANQGSEATYESGFVIDKFPISRPNLTFSTLTVSNMSPEDSSIYLCSVGKPGTSGGAKNIQYFGAGTRLSVL.

The chain is built from TRBV7-8 and TRBJ2-1, with 8 nucleotides matching TRBD2. Germline V gene sequence: CDR1 SGHVS, CDR2 FQNEAQ. V dropped 0 bases and J dropped 6; count of bases not matched to a gene: 1. CDR3 length: 14 residues. CDR3 nucleotide sequence: TGTGCCAGCAGCTTAGCGGGACTAGTCAATGAGCAGTTCTTC. Its translation is CASSLAGLVNEQFF. The whole variable domain, filled in from reference TRBV7-8 and TRBJ2-1, reads GAGVSQSPRYKVAKRGQDVALRCDPISGHVSLFWYQQALGQGPEFLTYFQNEAQLDKSGLPSDRFFAERPEGSVSTLKIQRTQQEDSAVYLCASSLAGLVNEQFFGPGTRLTVL.